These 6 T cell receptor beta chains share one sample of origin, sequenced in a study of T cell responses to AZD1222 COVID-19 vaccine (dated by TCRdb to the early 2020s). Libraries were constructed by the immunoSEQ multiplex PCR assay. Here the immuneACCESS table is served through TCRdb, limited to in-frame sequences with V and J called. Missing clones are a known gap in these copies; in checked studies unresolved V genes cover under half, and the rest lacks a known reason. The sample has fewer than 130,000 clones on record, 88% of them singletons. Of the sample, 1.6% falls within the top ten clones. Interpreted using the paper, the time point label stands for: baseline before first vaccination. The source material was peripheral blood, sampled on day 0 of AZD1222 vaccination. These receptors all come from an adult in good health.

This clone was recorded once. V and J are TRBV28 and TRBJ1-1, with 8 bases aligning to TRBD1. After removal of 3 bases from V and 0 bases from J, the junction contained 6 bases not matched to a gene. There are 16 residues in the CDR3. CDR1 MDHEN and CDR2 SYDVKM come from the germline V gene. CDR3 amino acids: CASSFPQGAMNTEAFF. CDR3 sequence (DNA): TGTGCCAGCAGTTTCCCCCAGGGGGCCATGAACACTGAAGCTTTCTTT.

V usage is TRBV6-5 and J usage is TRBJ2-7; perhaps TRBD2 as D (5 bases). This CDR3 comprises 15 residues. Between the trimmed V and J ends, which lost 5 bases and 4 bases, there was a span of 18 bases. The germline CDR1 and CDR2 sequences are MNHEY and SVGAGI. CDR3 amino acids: CASSIQWTGKYEQYF. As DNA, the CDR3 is TGTGCCAGCAGTATCCAGTGGACGGGGAAATACGAGCAGTACTTC.

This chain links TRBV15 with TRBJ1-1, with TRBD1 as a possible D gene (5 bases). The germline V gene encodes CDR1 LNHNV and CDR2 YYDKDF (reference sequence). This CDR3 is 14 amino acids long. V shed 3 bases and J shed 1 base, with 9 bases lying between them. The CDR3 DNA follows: TGTGCCACCAGCAGCGTCGGGGCGAACACTGAAGCTTTCTTT. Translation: CATSSVGANTEAFF.

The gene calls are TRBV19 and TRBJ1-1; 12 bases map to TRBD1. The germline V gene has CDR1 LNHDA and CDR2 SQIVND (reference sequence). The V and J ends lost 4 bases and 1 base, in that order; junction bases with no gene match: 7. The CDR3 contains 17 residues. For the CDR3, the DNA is TGTGCCAGTAGTAGTTCGGGACAGGGGGCATCGAACACTGAAGCTTTCTTT. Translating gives CASSSSGQGASNTEAFF.

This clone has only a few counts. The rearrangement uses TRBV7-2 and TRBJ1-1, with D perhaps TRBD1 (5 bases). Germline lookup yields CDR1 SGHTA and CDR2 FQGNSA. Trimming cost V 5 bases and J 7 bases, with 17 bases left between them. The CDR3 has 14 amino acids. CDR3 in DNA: TGTGCCAGCAGCGCGAGTGGGGCGGCGGGTGAAGCTTTCTTT. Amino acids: CASSASGAAGEAFF.

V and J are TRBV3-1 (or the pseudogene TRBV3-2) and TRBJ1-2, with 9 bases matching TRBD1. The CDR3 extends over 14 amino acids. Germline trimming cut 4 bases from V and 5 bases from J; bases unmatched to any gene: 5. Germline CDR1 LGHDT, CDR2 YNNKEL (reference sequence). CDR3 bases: TGTGCCAGCAGCCGGGGGGACAGGGAGTATGGCTACACCTTC. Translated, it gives CASSRGDREYGYTF.